Listed below are T cell receptor beta chains from one sample, sequenced in a study of CD4+ T cells in melanoma. The protocol was immunoSEQ multiplex PCR, while the TCRdb copy is restricted to in-frame clones and leaves out a portion. Among about 11,000 clones listed, roughly two thirds were seen once. The source material was cells from a culture (not recorded whether cultured in vitro). The receptor set was obtained from a human donor with melanoma. Both conserved end residues are part of each CDR3. The D gene is left open where the match is weak. Size values are once, few and many counts, or a class for expanded clones, and some rows have none.

D	V	size	J	DNA	CDR3
-	TRBV30	medium-sized	TRBJ1-6	TGTGCCTGGAGTGACGGACAGTCCTATAATTCACCCCTCCACTTT	CAWSDGQSYNSPLHF
TRBD1	TRBV7-7	-	TRBJ2-3	TGTGCTAGCAGCGTCGGGACAGTTAGCACAGATACGCAGTATTTT	CASSVGTVSTDTQYF
-	TRBV7-8	-	TRBJ2-1	TGTGCCAGCAGCTTAATCCCGGGGTACAATGAGCAGTTCTTC	CASSLIPGYNEQFF
-	TRBV25-1	-	TRBJ2-2	TGTGCCAGCAGGGCAGCGAACACCGGGGAGCTGTTTTTT	CASRAANTGELFF
TRBD2	TRBV4-1	-	TRBJ2-1	TGCGCCAGCAGCCAAGATCTCGGGCTAGCGGGGGGGCTCTACAATGAGCAGTTCTTC	CASSQDLGLAGGLYNEQFF
-	TRBV10-1	-	TRBJ2-2	TGCGCCAGCAGTAGAAGCCCTACCGGGGAGCTGTTTTTT	CASSRSPTGELFF
-	TRBV4-2	once	TRBJ2-1	TGTGCCAGCAGCCAAGATCCGAGGACCTACAATGAGCAGTTCTTC	CASSQDPRTYNEQFF
-	TRBV6-5	-	TRBJ2-7	TGTGCCAGCAGTTACACGGGGCCCTACGAGCAGTACTTC	CASSYTGPYEQYF
-	TRBV5-1	-	TRBJ1-1	TGCGCCAGCACGACCAACGACGCTCACACTGAAGCTTTCTTT	CASTTNDAHTEAFF
-	TRBV18	once	TRBJ2-5	TGTGCCAGCTCTCCCCGGCAGGGTGGCCAAGAGACCCAGTACTTC	CASSPRQGGQETQYF
-	TRBV11-2	-	TRBJ2-1	TGTGCCAGCAGCTTACTCCCGACAGGACGGAACAATGAGCAGTTCTTC	CASSLLPTGRNNEQFF
TRBD1	TRBV30	few	TRBJ1-5	TGTGCCTGGAAGACCGCAGGGGGGATCAGCCCCCAGCATTTT	CAWKTAGGISPQHF
-	TRBV7-3	-	TRBJ2-2	TGTGCCAGCAGCTTCGCGAACAGGGCCGGGGAGCTGTTTTTT	CASSFANRAGELFF
-	TRBV6-1	-	TRBJ2-1	TGTGCCAGCGCGTCCGGGGGCTCCTACAATGAGCAGTTCTTC	CASASGGSYNEQFF
-	TRBV2	few	TRBJ1-1	TGTGCCAGCAAAGGGGTCCCCACTGAAGCTTTCTTT	CASKGVPTEAFF
-	TRBV12-5	-	TRBJ2-3	TGTGCTAGCAGAACTAGCACAGATACGCAGTATTTT	CASRTSTDTQYF
TRBD1	TRBV30	-	TRBJ1-4	TGTGCCTGGAGTCTGGGACAGAGTAATGAAAAACTGTTTTTT	CAWSLGQSNEKLFF
-	TRBV7-2	-	TRBJ1-4	TGTGCCAGCAGCTTTAGTCTGGGGCTCTATAATGAAAAACTGTTTTTT	CASSFSLGLYNEKLFF
TRBD2	TRBV7-3	-	TRBJ2-3	TGTGCCAGCAGCTTAGAAGGGTCGGGAGGACTAGCCGGAGATACGCAGTATTTT	CASSLEGSGGLAGDTQYF
-	TRBV6-6	once	TRBJ1-2	TGTGCCAGCAGTTACCAATACACACAGAATGGCTACACCTTC	CASSYQYTQNGYTF
-	TRBV28	-	TRBJ2-3	TGTGCCAGCAGTTCCTTCACGGATACGCAGTATTTT	CASSSFTDTQYF
-	TRBV5-1	-	TRBJ1-2	TGCGCCAGCAGCTTGACCCTCCCGACGGCATATAACTATGGCTACACCTTC	CASSLTLPTAYNYGYTF
-	TRBV5-1	few	TRBJ2-3	TGCGCCAGCCCCGACGATGATACGCAGTATTTT	CASPDDDTQYF
-	TRBV2	few	TRBJ2-7	TGTGCCAGCAGTGGTCCTTCCTACGAGCAGTACTTC	CASSGPSYEQYF
-	TRBV30	-	TRBJ2-7	TGTGCCTGGAGCAAGGGGGGAGGCGCCTACGAGCAGTACTTC	CAWSKGGGAYEQYF
-	TRBV6-1	-	TRBJ2-7	TGTGCCAGCAGTGAAGCGCTTTCGGGCGGATCCTACGAGCAGTACTTC	CASSEALSGGSYEQYF
TRBD2	TRBV5-4	-	TRBJ2-7	TGTGCCAGCAGCCCCGGACGGACTAGCTTCTACGAGCAGTACTTC	CASSPGRTSFYEQYF
TRBD1	TRBV6-1	-	TRBJ1-5	TGTGCCAGCAGTGACTACAGGGGCATCAATCAGCCCCAGCATTTT	CASSDYRGINQPQHF